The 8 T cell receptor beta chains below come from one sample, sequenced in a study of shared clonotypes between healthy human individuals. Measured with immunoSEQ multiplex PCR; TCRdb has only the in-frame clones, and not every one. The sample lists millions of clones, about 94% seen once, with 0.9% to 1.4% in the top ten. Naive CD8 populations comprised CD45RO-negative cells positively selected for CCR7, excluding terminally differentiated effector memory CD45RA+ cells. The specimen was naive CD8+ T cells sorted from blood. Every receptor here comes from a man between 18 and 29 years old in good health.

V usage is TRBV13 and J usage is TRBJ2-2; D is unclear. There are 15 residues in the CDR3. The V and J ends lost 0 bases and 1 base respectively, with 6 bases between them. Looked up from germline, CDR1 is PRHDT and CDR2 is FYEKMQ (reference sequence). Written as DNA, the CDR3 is TGTGCCAGCAGCTTAGGCGTACTGAACACCGGGGAGCTGTTTTTT. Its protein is CASSLGVLNTGELFF.

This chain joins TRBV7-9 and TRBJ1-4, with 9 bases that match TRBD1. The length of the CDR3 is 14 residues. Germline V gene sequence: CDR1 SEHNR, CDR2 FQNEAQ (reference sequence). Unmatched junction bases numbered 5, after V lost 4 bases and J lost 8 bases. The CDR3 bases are TGTGCCAGCAGCTCGGACAGGGGATTCGAAAAACTGTTTTTT. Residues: CASSSDRGFEKLFF. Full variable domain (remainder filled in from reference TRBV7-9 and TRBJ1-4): DTGVSQNPRHKITKRGQNVTFRCDPISEHNRLYWYRQTLGQGPEFLTYFQNEAQLEKSRLLSDRFSAERPKGSFSTLEIQRTEQGDSAMYLCASSSDRGFEKLFFGSGTQLSVL.

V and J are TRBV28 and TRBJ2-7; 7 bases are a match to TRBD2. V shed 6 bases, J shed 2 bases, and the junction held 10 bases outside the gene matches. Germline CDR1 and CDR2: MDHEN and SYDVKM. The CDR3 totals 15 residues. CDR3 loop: CASSFESGGTYEQYF. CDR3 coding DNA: TGTGCCAGCAGCTTCGAGTCGGGGGGAACCTACGAGCAGTACTTC.

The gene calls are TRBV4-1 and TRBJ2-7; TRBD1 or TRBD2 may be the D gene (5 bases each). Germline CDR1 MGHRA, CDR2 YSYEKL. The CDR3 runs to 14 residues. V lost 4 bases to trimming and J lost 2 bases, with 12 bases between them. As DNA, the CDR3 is TGCGCCAGCAGCCCAAGGGACCTTCCCTACGAGCAGTACTTC. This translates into CASSPRDLPYEQYF.

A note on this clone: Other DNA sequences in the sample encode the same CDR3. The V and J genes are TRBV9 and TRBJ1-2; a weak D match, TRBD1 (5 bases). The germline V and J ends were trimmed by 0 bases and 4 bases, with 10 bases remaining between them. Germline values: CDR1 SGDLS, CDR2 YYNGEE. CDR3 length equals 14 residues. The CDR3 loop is CASSVGGEGYGYTF. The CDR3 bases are TGTGCCAGCAGCGTAGGAGGGGAAGGCTATGGCTACACCTTC.

The CDR3 loop is CASSEARITYQETQYF. CDR3 DNA: TGTGCCAGCAGTGAAGCGCGGATAACGTACCAAGAGACCCAGTACTTC. The rearrangement links TRBV6-1 to TRBJ2-5; no clear D gene. Per the germline V gene, CDR1 is MNHNS and CDR2 is SASEGT. The CDR3 consists of 16 residues. V shed 0 bases and J shed 0 bases, with 11 bases lying between them.

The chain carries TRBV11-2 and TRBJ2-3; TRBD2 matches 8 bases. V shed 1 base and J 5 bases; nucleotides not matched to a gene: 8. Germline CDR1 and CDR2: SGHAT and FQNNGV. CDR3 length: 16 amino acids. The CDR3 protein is CASSLGPAGEIDTQYF. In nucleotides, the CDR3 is TGTGCCAGCAGCTTAGGTCCAGCGGGAGAAATAGATACGCAGTATTTT.

CDR3 sequence (DNA): TGCAGCGTTGAAGGGTTTTCGGCAGGGGGCCTGAACACTGAAGCTTTCTTT. Translating it yields CSVEGFSAGGLNTEAFF. This rearrangement joins TRBV29-1 to TRBJ1-1, with 8 bases that match TRBD1. V shed 1 base and J 0 bases; nucleotides not matched to a gene: 10. This CDR3 is 17 amino acids long. The germline V gene encodes CDR1 SQVTM and CDR2 ANQGSEA.